The rows below give T cell receptor beta chains drawn from one sample of a study of technical replicates of blood from several donors. Clones were sequenced by immunoSEQ multiplex PCR, and TCRdb holds only the in-frame ones, with some missing. This table has more than 90,000 clones, 96% appearing once. Input material: T cells isolated from PBMCs. All receptors derive from a human donor in good health. Each CDR3 is given without its conserved first and last residue. A D gene is named only where the DNA matches it firmly.

D gene: -
J gene: TRBJ1-3
V gene: TRBV18
CDR3 protein: ASSFGQSGNTIY

D gene: -
J gene: TRBJ1-4
V gene: TRBV28
CDR3 protein: ASSHGRGTEKLF

D gene: -
J gene: TRBJ1-3
V gene: TRBV9
CDR3 protein: ASSEDISSGNTIY

D gene: -
J gene: TRBJ1-1
V gene: TRBV6-6
CDR3 protein: ASSYSAGVAEAF

D gene: -
J gene: TRBJ2-6
V gene: TRBV2
CDR3 protein: ASSRSGPGANVLT

D gene: TRBD1
J gene: TRBJ2-3
V gene: TRBV28
CDR3 protein: ASSLFQGVYIDRTDTQY

D gene: -
J gene: TRBJ1-2
V gene: TRBV28
CDR3 protein: ASSSRDSRGSGYT

D gene: TRBD1
J gene: TRBJ2-7
V gene: TRBV4-1
CDR3 protein: ASSPSDRRYEQY

D gene: TRBD1
J gene: TRBJ2-3
V gene: TRBV27
CDR3 protein: ASSSGGSDTQY

D gene: -
J gene: TRBJ2-7
V gene: TRBV10-3
CDR3 protein: AISDVGASYEQY

D gene: -
J gene: TRBJ2-3
V gene: TRBV29-1
CDR3 protein: SVTMVDTQY

D gene: -
J gene: TRBJ2-1
V gene: TRBV7-6
CDR3 protein: ASSLDDTGTYNEQF

D gene: -
J gene: TRBJ1-5
V gene: TRBV27
CDR3 protein: ASTALARAGQPQH

D gene: -
J gene: TRBJ1-2
V gene: TRBV10-1
CDR3 protein: ASSETSSGYT

D gene: TRBD1
J gene: TRBJ1-1
V gene: TRBV27
CDR3 protein: ASSRGDRRFRNTEAF

D gene: TRBD2
J gene: TRBJ2-1
V gene: TRBV4-1
CDR3 protein: ASSQGTSGDKYNEQF

D gene: -
J gene: TRBJ1-1
V gene: TRBV19
CDR3 protein: ASSTSFRRLNTEAF

D gene: -
J gene: TRBJ2-3
V gene: TRBV6-1
CDR3 protein: ASSVSTDTQY

D gene: -
J gene: TRBJ2-7
V gene: TRBV27
CDR3 protein: ASSLVRVGEQY

D gene: TRBD2
J gene: TRBJ2-5
V gene: TRBV7-3
CDR3 protein: ASSPGLAETQY

D gene: -
J gene: TRBJ2-7
V gene: TRBV4-1
CDR3 protein: ASSQEPGTPTYEQY

D gene: TRBD1
J gene: TRBJ1-2
V gene: TRBV27
CDR3 protein: ASSSILQGARVGYT

D gene: -
J gene: TRBJ2-3
V gene: TRBV5-1
CDR3 protein: ASSFGQGRTDTQY

D gene: -
J gene: TRBJ2-7
V gene: TRBV5-5
CDR3 protein: ASSRQDYEQY

D gene: -
J gene: TRBJ1-1
V gene: TRBV5-1
CDR3 protein: ASSPPDRLKEAF

D gene: TRBD1
J gene: TRBJ1-2
V gene: TRBV4-2
CDR3 protein: ASSRTGQGYDYGYT

D gene: TRBD2
J gene: TRBJ2-1
V gene: TRBV18
CDR3 protein: ASSQTSGSFNEQF

D gene: -
J gene: TRBJ1-4
V gene: TRBV14
CDR3 protein: ASSQYGRGVNEKLF

D gene: TRBD1
J gene: TRBJ1-2
V gene: TRBV28
CDR3 protein: ASSLPGQNNYGYT

D gene: TRBD2
J gene: TRBJ2-2
V gene: TRBV9
CDR3 protein: ASSPLGLAGAGELF

D gene: -
J gene: TRBJ2-1
V gene: TRBV7-2
CDR3 protein: ASSGSGPLYNEQF

D gene: -
J gene: TRBJ2-2
V gene: TRBV4-1
CDR3 protein: ASSQSNLQGAVSGELF

D gene: -
J gene: TRBJ2-7
V gene: TRBV7-2
CDR3 protein: ASSGGAGRGEQY

D gene: -
J gene: TRBJ2-3
V gene: TRBV9
CDR3 protein: ASSVVGLLEVDTQY

D gene: TRBD1
J gene: TRBJ1-2
V gene: TRBV19
CDR3 protein: ASSIPQSRTGAVYGYT

D gene: TRBD1
J gene: TRBJ2-5
V gene: TRBV19
CDR3 protein: ASSIGNRGRETQY

D gene: TRBD1
J gene: TRBJ2-5
V gene: TRBV28
CDR3 protein: ASSTGGGIGETQY

D gene: -
J gene: TRBJ2-7
V gene: TRBV16
CDR3 protein: ASSQSLYRSYEQY

D gene: -
J gene: TRBJ1-4
V gene: TRBV5-1
CDR3 protein: ASTPAGVLNEKLF

D gene: -
J gene: TRBJ1-1
V gene: TRBV5-1
CDR3 protein: ASSLESGRSYTEAF

D gene: -
J gene: TRBJ2-7
V gene: TRBV5-6
CDR3 protein: ASSLWPSRAEQY

D gene: -
J gene: TRBJ1-2
V gene: TRBV6-1
CDR3 protein: ASMGFVYGYT

D gene: -
J gene: TRBJ1-2
V gene: TRBV7-8
CDR3 protein: ASSLYGGEVLYGYT

D gene: -
J gene: TRBJ2-7
V gene: TRBV7-9
CDR3 protein: ATLGGYEQY

D gene: TRBD2
J gene: TRBJ2-3
V gene: TRBV11-3
CDR3 protein: ASSFLAGGRTDTQY

D gene: TRBD1
J gene: TRBJ2-3
V gene: TRBV19
CDR3 protein: ASTVWGQSTDTQY